This record looks at one T cell receptor (beta chain) sequence and its context. Its matching antigen is unknown. This entry is derived from a study of vaccination and CD4 T cells after COVID-19. Overall study: Four females and six males made up the convalescents, two of whom were Hispanic. Each post-COVID sample was drawn after diagnosis, and the median interval was around 100 days (range 35 to 161).

CDR3 size: 14 residues. Germline V CDR1 and CDR2: MDHEN, SYDVKM. V was trimmed by 8 bases and J by 0 bases, leaving 11 bases between them. With the Oncomine TCR Beta short-read assay, DNA from cultured CD4+ T cells was sequenced. One entry per CDR3 protein, called by TCRdb with MiXCR from the PCR reads. The sample lists 9,900 or so distinct CDR3 sequences, 73% occurring once. The treatment here: roughly 11-day PBMC culture with coronavirus spike peptide pools or control peptides (ViraFEST assay). US Alpha, Beta and Delta variants postdated the positive PCR dates, which ran from March to December 2020.

This TCR was sampled from a human donor who had recovered from COVID-19. The chain joins TRBV28 to TRBJ1-5; no clear D. Sequenced input: CD4+ T cells from blood, cultured in vitro. CDR3 sequence reads: CASGRGYSNQPQHF. Written as DNA, the CDR3 is TGTGCCAGCGGGCGGGGATATAGCAATCAGCCCCAGCATTTT.